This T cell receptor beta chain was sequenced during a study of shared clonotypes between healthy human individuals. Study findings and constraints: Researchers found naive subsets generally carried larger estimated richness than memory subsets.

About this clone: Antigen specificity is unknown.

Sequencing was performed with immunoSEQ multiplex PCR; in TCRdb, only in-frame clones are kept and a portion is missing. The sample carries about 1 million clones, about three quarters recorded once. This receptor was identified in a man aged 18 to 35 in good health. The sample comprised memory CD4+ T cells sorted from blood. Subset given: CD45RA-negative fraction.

CDR3 nucleotide sequence: TGCGCCAGCAGCTTGGCGTCTAGCGGGATCACAGATACGCAGTATTTT. This codes for CASSLASSGITDTQYF. The genes are TRBV5-1 and TRBJ2-3, with 9 bases aligning to TRBD2. Trimming cost V 0 bases and J 2 bases; bases outside gene matches: 4. The CDR3 contains 16 residues. The germline V gene encodes CDR1 SGHRS and CDR2 YFSETQ.